One sample yielded the 18 T cell receptor beta chains listed below, sequenced in a study of shared clonotypes between healthy human individuals. Produced via immunoSEQ multiplex PCR; TCRdb's table is partial and in-frame only. The table lists about 510,000 clones, approximately 95% of them singletons. The sample consisted of naive CD4+ T cells sorted from blood. As for subset: CD45RA+ positively selected. These receptor sequences come from a woman younger than 45 in good health.

The chain is built from TRBV5-8 and TRBJ2-6, with 9 bases lining up with TRBD1. The CDR3 loop spans 17 amino acids. With 6 bases clipped from V and 2 bases from J, the junction kept 9 bases outside the gene matches. CDR1 is SGHTS, CDR2 YDEGEE, per germline. Written as DNA, the CDR3 is TGTGCCAGCATCCGGACAGGGGTAAAGGCTGGGGCCAACGTCCTGACTTTC. Its protein is CASIRTGVKAGANVLTF.

This clone was detected once. The gene calls are TRBV2 and TRBJ2-7; possible D gene TRBD2, 5 bases. The CDR3 covers 13 residues. The ends were cut back, 4 bases at V and 3 bases at J, with 10 bases in the middle. Germline loops: CDR1 SNHLY, CDR2 FYNNEI. CDR3 sequence (DNA): TGTGCCAGCAGTGTGCGGGCCTACTACGAGCAGTACTTC. Encoded protein: CASSVRAYYEQYF. The variable domain in full, completed from reference TRBV2 and TRBJ2-7, reads EPEVTQTPSHQVTQMGQEVILRCVPISNHLYFYWYRQILGQKVEFLVSFYNNEISEKSEIFDDQFSVERPDGSNFTLKIRSTKLEDSAMYFCASSVRAYYEQYFGPGTRLTVT.

This chain links TRBV7-2 with TRBJ2-7; TRBD2 matches at 9 bases. V was pared by 2 bases and J by 4 bases, with 3 bases of the junction left unmatched. The CDR3 is made up of 14 amino acids. In germline, CDR1 is SGHTA, CDR2 FQGNSA. DNA of the CDR3: TGTGCCAGCAGCTTACGCCTAGCGGGGTACGAGCAGTACTTC. Residues: CASSLRLAGYEQYF.

The V call is TRBV11-2, the J call TRBJ2-3; 7 bases align to TRBD1. J lost 1 base, V lost 6 bases, and 7 bases had no gene match. The CDR3 runs to 15 residues. Germline V gene data show CDR1 as SGHAT and CDR2 as FQNNGV. CDR3 bases: TGTGCCAGCAGAATTGCAGGACAGGGCACAGATACGCAGTATTTT. It is translated as CASRIAGQGTDTQYF.

V usage is TRBV19 and J usage is TRBJ2-5; 8 bases fit TRBD1. J lost 3 bases, V lost 4 bases, and 1 base had no gene match. Germline V gives CDR1 LNHDA, CDR2 SQIVND (reference sequence). CDR3 size: 13 residues. CDR3 DNA sequence: TGTGCCAGTAGTACGACAGGGGAAGAGACCCAGTACTTC. As protein: CASSTTGEETQYF. Drawing the rest from reference TRBV19 and TRBJ2-5, the complete variable domain is DGGITQSPKYLFRKEGQNVTLSCEQNLNHDAMYWYRQDPGQGLRLIYYSQIVNDFQKGDIAEGYSVSREKKESFPLTVTSAQKNPTAFYLCASSTTGEETQYFGPGTRLLVL.

The J gene is TRBJ2-7, the V gene TRBV6-1; D call uncertain. Germline V gene sequence: CDR1 MNHNS, CDR2 SASEGT. The CDR3 extends over 14 amino acids. V was cut by 7 bases and J by 3 bases, with 16 bases left in between. DNA of the CDR3: TGTGCCAGCACCACAACCCGGTCTAGCTACGAGCAGTACTTC. This translates into CASTTTRSSYEQYF.

The chain carries TRBV6-5 and TRBJ2-2; the D is unclear. Trimming stripped 6 bases from V and 7 bases from J, with 18 bases between. The CDR3 runs 15 residues. Germline lookup yields CDR1 MNHEY and CDR2 SVGAGI. CDR3 sequence (DNA): TGTGCCAGCAGCCCCCCTAGTGGAAAGGTCGGGGAGCTGTTTTTT. Its translation is CASSPPSGKVGELFF.

CDR3 region: CASSPPGRGDEQFF. CDR3 nucleotide sequence: TGTGCCAGCAGCCCACCGGGGAGGGGTGATGAGCAGTTCTTC. The V gene is TRBV28, the J gene TRBJ2-1; 7 nucleotides align to TRBD2. There are 14 residues in the CDR3. From germline, CDR1 is MDHEN and CDR2 SYDVKM. Losses at the gene ends were 6 bases for V and 8 bases for J; bases not matched to a gene: 10.

The chain joins TRBV28 to TRBJ2-4, with TRBD1 identical over 7 bases. This CDR3 is built from 16 residues. J gave up 5 bases and V 5 bases, and 12 bases lay outside the gene matches. CDR1 MDHEN and CDR2 SYDVKM come from the germline V gene. CDR3 DNA: TGTGCCAGCAGTCCCCCACAGGGGATTCGTGAAAACATTCAGTACTTC. Translating it yields CASSPPQGIRENIQYF. Filled out from reference TRBV28 and TRBJ2-4, the complete variable domain reads DVKVTQSSRYLVKRTGEKVFLECVQDMDHENMFWYRQDPGLGLRLIYFSYDVKMKEKGDIPEGYSVSREKKERFSLILESASTNQTSMYLCASSPPQGIRENIQYFGAGTRLSVL.

This clone was observed once. The V and J genes are TRBV18 and TRBJ1-6, with D unclear. The V gene lost 0 bases and the J gene lost 7 bases, with 13 bases spanning the gap. CDR3 length: 16 residues. The germline V gene encodes CDR1 KGHSH and CDR2 LQKENI. Written as DNA, the CDR3 is TGTGCCAGCTCACCACCCCTGGGAGAGAACAATTCACCCCTCCACTTT. The encoded protein is CASSPPLGENNSPLHF. Combining the CDR3 with reference TRBV18 and TRBJ1-6 gives the whole variable domain NAGVMQNPRHLVRRRGQEARLRCSPMKGHSHVYWYRQLPEEGLKFMVYLQKENIIDESGMPKERFSAEFPKEGPSILRIQQVVRGDSAAYFCASSPPLGENNSPLHFGNGTRLTVT.

J is TRBJ1-1 and V is TRBV28, with TRBD1 identical over 11 bases. The germline CDR1 and CDR2 sequences are MDHEN and SYDVKM. This CDR3 contains 17 residues. V lost 8 bases, J lost 0 bases, and 11 bases stayed unmatched. CDR3 bases: TGTGCCAGCGTACGACGGGACAGGGGGTCGGTGAACACTGAAGCTTTCTTT. Amino acid sequence: CASVRRDRGSVNTEAFF. The variable domain in full, completed from reference TRBV28 and TRBJ1-1, reads DVKVTQSSRYLVKRTGEKVFLECVQDMDHENMFWYRQDPGLGLRLIYFSYDVKMKEKGDIPEGYSVSREKKERFSLILESASTNQTSMYLCASVRRDRGSVNTEAFFGQGTRLTVV.

V usage is TRBV27 and J usage is TRBJ1-1; D gene ambiguous. CDR1 is MNHEY, CDR2 SMNVEV, per germline (reference sequence). V was clipped by 6 bases and J by 3 bases, with 23 bases between them. This CDR3 is 17 amino acids long. CDR3 DNA sequence: TGTGCCAGCAGAACCAACACCAATCTCCGCGTGTACACTGAAGCTTTCTTT. This codes for CASRTNTNLRVYTEAFF.

The chain is built from TRBV4-2 and TRBJ2-7; D perhaps matches TRBD2 (6 bases). Trimming removed 6 bases from V and 4 bases from J, with 16 bases in between. CDR1 and CDR2 from the germline V gene are LGHNA and YNFKEQ. The CDR3 runs to 14 residues. The CDR3 here is CASRIDGGAYEQYF. The CDR3 DNA reads as TGTGCCAGCAGGATTGACGGGGGTGCGTACGAGCAGTACTTC.

The chain couples TRBV28 to TRBJ1-1; D is perhaps TRBD1 (6 bases). V lost 5 bases and J lost 6, with 16 bases in between. Germline-derived CDR1 and CDR2 are MDHEN and SYDVKM. The CDR3 has 14 residues. The DNA for the CDR3 is TGTGCCAGCAGTGTGACAGGAAAAACGGCTGAAGCTTTCTTT. Encoded protein: CASSVTGKTAEAFF.

The chain is built from TRBV5-5 and TRBJ2-7; D remains ambiguous. V lost 1 base and J lost 6, with 11 bases in between. There are 13 residues in the CDR3. Germline CDR1 SGHKS, CDR2 YYEKEE (reference sequence). The CDR3 bases are TGTGCCAGCAGCTTGAGGTCAGCGACCGAGCAGTACTTC. It specifies CASSLRSATEQYF.

The chain joins TRBV6-1 to TRBJ1-2, with 8 positions matching TRBD1. V dropped 5 bases and J dropped 3; count of bases not matched to a gene: 8. The V gene's germline CDR1 is MNHNS and CDR2 SASEGT. The CDR3 runs 15 residues. CDR3 sequence (DNA): TGTGCCAGCAGTCTTGGAGGACAGGGCCACTATGGCTACACCTTC. Translating gives CASSLGGQGHYGYTF.

CDR3 region: CASSPLEEGNTIYF. The CDR3 DNA follows: TGTGCCAGCTCACCGCTAGAGGAAGGAAACACCATATATTTT. The genes are TRBV18 and TRBJ1-3, with D hard to call. The CDR3 is 14 residues long. The germline V and J ends were trimmed by 3 bases and 4 bases, with 10 bases remaining between them. The germline V gene has CDR1 KGHSH and CDR2 LQKENI.

V usage is TRBV2 and J usage is TRBJ1-1, with D uncertain. V was trimmed by 5 bases and J by 4 bases, leaving 8 bases between them. Germline CDR1 reads SNHLY; CDR2 reads FYNNEI. This CDR3 region has 12 residues. The CDR3 DNA is TGTGCCAGCAGTCTAATCGGCACTGAAGCTTTCTTT. Residues: CASSLIGTEAFF.